The 32 T cell receptor beta chains listed next were all sequenced from one sample in a study of T cell responses to AZD1222 COVID-19 vaccine. Libraries were prepared by immunoSEQ multiplex PCR; TCRdb keeps only in-frame clonotypes and omits some of them. The sample shows more than 110,000 clones, 88% of them seen only once. The sequencing here drew on peripheral blood, taken 28 days after the second AZD1222 dose. These receptors all come from an adult who received the AZD1222 COVID-19 vaccine.

The J gene is TRBJ2-5, the V gene TRBV7-8; TRBD1 matches 12 bases. J gave up 6 bases and V 4 bases, and 9 bases lay outside the gene matches. Germline CDR1 SGHVS, CDR2 FQNEAQ. CDR3 size: 16 residues. CDR3 in amino acids: CASSSYRDRGPKTQYF. The CDR3 nucleotides read TGTGCCAGCAGCTCTTATCGGGACAGGGGGCCGAAGACCCAGTACTTC.

This clone was seen once. At one end the junction does not follow the germline gene, possibly because of a read error. The V call is TRBV2, the J call TRBJ1-1; D is ambiguous. This CDR3 is 14 amino acids long. Germline CDR1 SNHLY, CDR2 FYNNEI. In DNA form, the CDR3 reads TGTGCCAGTAGTGGGAGTGAGGGTGGGGCTGAAGCTTTCTTT. Translated: CASSGSEGGAEAFF. The full variable domain, rest sourced from reference TRBV2 and TRBJ1-1, is EPEVTQTPSHQVTQMGQEVILRCVPISNHLYFYWYRQILGQKVEFLVSFYNNEISEKSEIFDDQFSVERPDGSNFTLKIRSTKLEDSAMYFCASSGSEGGAEAFFGQGTRLTVV.

This chain uses TRBV12-5 with TRBJ1-1; D call uncertain. The germline V gene has CDR1 LGHNT and CDR2 FRNRAP. Trimming stripped 4 bases from V and 6 bases from J, with 15 bases between. The CDR3 is 14 residues long. CDR3 in amino acids: CASGSSTPGAEAFF. In DNA, the CDR3 is TGTGCTAGTGGTTCCTCTACCCCCGGTGCTGAAGCTTTCTTT.

The rearrangement uses TRBV5-1 and TRBJ2-1, with D tentatively TRBD2 (6 bases). Germline V gene sequence: CDR1 SGHRS, CDR2 YFSETQ. The CDR3 length is 14 residues. Trimming removed 3 bases at V and 6 bases at J, with 13 bases between. The CDR3 nucleotides are TGCGCCAGCAGCTGGGGGACTGCCGGCAATGAGCAGTTCTTC. It encodes CASSWGTAGNEQFF.

This chain uses TRBV18 with TRBJ2-1; D remains ambiguous. From germline, CDR1 is KGHSH and CDR2 LQKENI. The length of the CDR3 is 11 residues. V was clipped by 2 bases and J by 7 bases, with 3 bases between them. This CDR3 is CASSPNNEQFF. Written as DNA, the CDR3 is TGTGCCAGCTCACCAAATAATGAGCAGTTCTTC.

V gene TRBV4-2 combines with J gene TRBJ1-1, with D tentatively TRBD1 (6 bases). CDR3 size: 13 residues. Germline values: CDR1 LGHNA, CDR2 YNFKEQ. The V and J ends lost 4 bases and 11 bases respectively, with 17 bases between them. CDR3 bases: TGTGCCAGCAGCCCAGATCGGGGGCTTCGGGCTTTCTTT. It translates to CASSPDRGLRAFF.

Here the CDR3 reads CASSLMAGGDEQYF. CDR3 bases: TGTGCCAGCTCTCTTATGGCGGGAGGCGACGAGCAGTACTTC. The chain uses TRBV18 and TRBJ2-7, with TRBD2 matching over 8 bases. Germline V gene data show CDR1 as KGHSH and CDR2 as LQKENI. J gave up 5 bases and V 6 bases, and 9 bases lay outside the gene matches. The CDR3 covers 14 residues.

This clone was detected only a few times. The V gene is TRBV5-4, the J gene TRBJ2-1, with 7 bases fitting TRBD2. The CDR3 spans 15 residues. V lost 1 base and J lost 1; bases outside the gene matches: 2. Germline values: CDR1 SGHNT, CDR2 YYREEE (reference sequence). The CDR3 loop is CASSLMGLSYNEQFF. CDR3 DNA: TGTGCCAGCAGCTTGATGGGACTATCCTACAATGAGCAGTTCTTC.

The chain uses TRBV19 and TRBJ1-5; D is undetermined. This CDR3 has 13 amino acids. Germline CDR1 reads LNHDA; CDR2 reads SQIVND (reference sequence). Trimming stripped 7 bases from V and 6 bases from J, with 13 bases between. The CDR3 nucleotides read TGTGCCAGTACCATTAGGCGGGGTCAGCCCCAGCATTTT. As protein: CASTIRRGQPQHF.

This sequence joins TRBV6-5 and TRBJ1-3; D is possibly TRBD1 (5 bases). Trimming shortened V by 11 bases and J by 0 bases, and 11 bases separated the two germline ends. Germline CDR1 is MNHEY and CDR2 is SVGAGI. The CDR3 has 13 amino acids. In DNA, the CDR3 is TGTGCCGTCGGGGGACTCTCTGGAAACACCATATATTTT. Translation: CAVGGLSGNTIYF.

The rearrangement uses TRBV7-9 and TRBJ2-3; D gene uncertain. Trimming removed 5 bases from V and 4 bases from J, with 16 bases in between. Looked up from germline, CDR1 is SEHNR and CDR2 is FQNEAQ (reference sequence). This CDR3 region has 15 residues. The CDR3 bases are TGTGCCAGCAGCCGACTTTATTTTTCTGCAGATACGCAGTATTTT. Protein: CASSRLYFSADTQYF. Full variable domain (remainder filled in from reference TRBV7-9 and TRBJ2-3): DTGVSQNPRHKITKRGQNVTFRCDPISEHNRLYWYRQTLGQGPEFLTYFQNEAQLEKSRLLSDRFSAERPKGSFSTLEIQRTEQGDSAMYLCASSRLYFSADTQYFGPGTRLTVL.

The V gene is TRBV7-2, the J gene TRBJ2-2; 10 bases are a match to TRBD2. Germline CDR1 SGHTA, CDR2 FQGNSA. There are 15 residues in the CDR3. Trimming removed 5 bases from V and 7 bases from J; junction bases left unmatched: 7. The DNA of the CDR3 is TGTGCCAGCAGCCCCTCTAGCGGGGGTGGCGGGGAGCTGTTTTTT. This encodes CASSPSSGGGGELFF.

V is TRBV7-2 and J is TRBJ1-1; D is undetermined. This CDR3 has 15 residues. Trimming took off 5 bases at V and 8 bases at J, with 21 bases between the two ends. CDR1 and CDR2 from the germline V gene are SGHTA and FQGNSA. The CDR3 sequence is CASSDGTRNHFEAFF. DNA for the CDR3: TGTGCCAGCAGCGACGGAACCCGTAACCATTTCGAAGCTTTCTTT.

This chain links TRBV9 with TRBJ2-1, with D uncertain. CDR1 and CDR2 from the germline V gene are SGDLS and YYNGEE. The CDR3 totals 13 residues. V lost 2 bases to trimming and J lost 6 bases, with 9 bases between them. This chain's CDR3 is CASSVSPSNEQFF. The CDR3 coding sequence is TGTGCCAGCAGCGTTAGTCCCAGCAATGAGCAGTTCTTC.

The chain carries TRBV6-5 and TRBJ1-2; no reliable D call. V shed 5 bases and J shed 4 bases, with 14 bases lying between them. The CDR3 covers 14 residues. Germline V gives CDR1 MNHEY, CDR2 SVGAGI. The CDR3 is CASSPDSSSYGYTF. In nucleotides, the CDR3 is TGTGCCAGCAGTCCCGATTCGTCCAGCTATGGCTACACCTTC.

The chain is built from TRBV28 and TRBJ2-7; no clear D. Trimming cost V 6 bases and J 0 bases, with 12 bases left between them. This CDR3 is built from 14 residues. Germline loops: CDR1 MDHEN, CDR2 SYDVKM. The CDR3: CASSPPLSSYEQYF. For the CDR3, the DNA is TGTGCCAGCAGCCCGCCTTTAAGCTCCTACGAGCAGTACTTC.

The V call is TRBV6-2 or TRBV6-3, the J call TRBJ2-1, with D possibly being TRBD1 (6 bases). The CDR3 runs to 15 residues. Germline V lookup: CDR1 MNHEY, CDR2 SVGEGT. The V and J ends lost 5 bases and 4 bases respectively, with 15 bases between them. The CDR3 here is CASSQGPPQYNEQFF. The CDR3 DNA reads as TGTGCCAGCAGTCAGGGGCCTCCCCAATACAATGAGCAGTTCTTC.

The table lists this clone with a few counts. This chain uses TRBV27 with TRBJ1-5; the D gene is possibly TRBD1 (5 bases). V lost 3 bases to trimming and J lost 0 bases, with 9 bases between them. The CDR3 length is 15 residues. From germline, CDR1 is MNHEY and CDR2 SMNVEV (reference sequence). CDR3 sequence (DNA): TGTGCCAGCAGTTTTCGACAGAATAGCAATCAGCCCCAGCATTTT. It is translated as CASSFRQNSNQPQHF.

This chain connects TRBV5-4 to TRBJ1-4; TRBD1 is a possible D gene (6 bases). The germline V and J ends were trimmed by 3 bases and 3 bases, with 12 bases remaining between them. Germline V gene lookup returns CDR1 SGHNT and CDR2 YYREEE (reference sequence). This CDR3 has 15 amino acids. The CDR3 DNA sequence: TGTGCCAGCAGCTCACAGGGAATCTCTAATGAAAAACTGTTTTTT. It translates to CASSSQGISNEKLFF.

This clone was recorded once. The chain has TRBV30 and TRBJ1-2; D might be TRBD1 (5 bases). This CDR3 comprises 12 residues. From germline, CDR1 is GTSNPN and CDR2 SVGIG (reference sequence). Trimming took 3 bases from V and 8 from J, leaving 13 bases between them. The CDR3 nucleotides are TGTGCCTGGAGCCTGGTGGGGCGAGGCTACACCTTC. This encodes CAWSLVGRGYTF.

The chain joins TRBV5-6 to TRBJ2-3; TRBD1 might be the D (5 bases). This CDR3 is built from 15 residues. V was cut by 4 bases and J by 2 bases, with 14 bases left in between. Per germline, CDR1 SGHDT and CDR2 YYEEEE. CDR3 nucleotides: TGTGCCAGCAGCCCGTCTAGGGGAAACACAGATACGCAGTATTTT. Protein: CASSPSRGNTDTQYF.

The chain combines TRBV19 with TRBJ1-2, with D uncertain. Trimming took 1 base from V and 5 from J, leaving 17 bases between them. The CDR3 spans 16 residues. CDR1 and CDR2 from the germline V gene are LNHDA and SQIVND (reference sequence). Here the CDR3 DNA reads TGTGCCAGTAGTATAGGCGGCGGCGGTCGTACGTATGGCTACACCTTC. It translates to CASSIGGGGRTYGYTF.

The chain links TRBV30 to TRBJ2-3, with 10 bases lining up with TRBD2. The CDR3 totals 17 residues. In germline, CDR1 is GTSNPN, CDR2 SVGIG (reference sequence). J gave up 5 bases and V 0 bases, and 11 bases lay outside the gene matches. The CDR3 spells CAWSVRLGAGGRDTQYF. As DNA, the CDR3 is TGTGCCTGGAGTGTACGTTTGGGAGCGGGGGGGCGAGATACGCAGTATTTT.

The V and J genes are TRBV23-1 and TRBJ1-1, with no clear D. TRBV23-1 is classed as an ORF, of uncertain function. The CDR3 has 14 residues. V lost 11 bases, J lost 0 bases, and 16 bases lay in between. CDR3 sequence reads: CAPPVTTVNTEAFF. The DNA for the CDR3 is TGCGCCCCTCCGGTGACAACTGTGAACACTGAAGCTTTCTTT.

The chain couples TRBV30 to TRBJ1-6; maybe TRBD1 (5 bases). V was cut by 3 bases and J by 5 bases, with 8 bases left in between. CDR3 size: 13 residues. CDR1 is GTSNPN, CDR2 SVGIG, per germline (reference sequence). Here the CDR3 reads CAWRGHNNSPLHF. Written as DNA, the CDR3 is TGTGCCTGGAGAGGACACAATAATTCACCCCTCCACTTT.

This chain uses TRBV4-3 with TRBJ1-2, with D hard to call. Germline-derived CDR1 and CDR2 are LGHNA and YSLEER. The CDR3 consists of 17 residues. Trimming removed 0 bases at V and 5 bases at J, with 19 bases between. The CDR3 sequence: CASSQDPDGSLGYGYTF. The CDR3 coding sequence is TGCGCCAGCAGCCAAGATCCTGACGGCAGCCTGGGTTATGGCTACACCTTC.

The chain has TRBV28 and TRBJ1-1; 11 bases line up with TRBD1. V was pared by 5 bases and J by 5 bases, with 7 bases of the junction left unmatched. CDR3 length equals 15 residues. Germline V gene data show CDR1 as MDHEN and CDR2 as SYDVKM. For the CDR3, the DNA is TGTGCCAGCAGTGAGATCGGGACAGGGGGTACTGAAGCTTTCTTT. This sequence encodes CASSEIGTGGTEAFF.

The chain employs TRBV5-1 and TRBJ2-3; perhaps TRBD2 as D (5 bases). Trimming cost V 5 bases and J 4 bases, with 20 bases left between them. The germline V gene encodes CDR1 SGHRS and CDR2 YFSETQ. CDR3 length equals 16 residues. In DNA form, the CDR3 reads TGCGCCAGCAGTGGCCTGGGCGGGTCCCCGGCAGATACGCAGTATTTT. This gives the protein CASSGLGGSPADTQYF.

The chain has TRBV24-1 and TRBJ1-6; no clear D. Germline CDR1 KGHDR, CDR2 SFDVKD. Trimming removed 2 bases at V and 8 bases at J, with 9 bases between. The CDR3 is made up of 14 amino acids. The CDR3 DNA is TGTGCCACCAGTGATTCCGCGGTGGATTCACCCCTCCACTTT. Translated: CATSDSAVDSPLHF.

This clone was detected only once. The chain joins TRBV19 to TRBJ1-5; the match to TRBD1 covers 7 bases. CDR1 is LNHDA and CDR2 is SQIVND in the germline V gene (reference sequence). V lost 9 bases, J lost 2 bases, and 4 bases stayed unmatched. The CDR3 extends over 13 amino acids. This chain's CDR3 is CARQGLGNQPQHF. For the CDR3, the DNA is TGTGCCAGACAGGGGTTAGGCAATCAGCCCCAGCATTTT.

The rearrangement joins TRBV3-1 (or the pseudogene TRBV3-2) to TRBJ2-5; D uncertain. There are 16 residues in the CDR3. Trimming removed 2 bases at V and 7 bases at J, with 20 bases between. Germline-derived CDR1 and CDR2 are LGHDT and YNNKEL (reference sequence). CDR3 sequence: CASSQTSERSWGTQYF. The CDR3 nucleotides read TGTGCCAGCAGCCAAACTTCGGAACGTTCGTGGGGGACCCAGTACTTC.

This rearrangement joins TRBV20-1 to TRBJ2-1; no clear D gene. Germline V gene data show CDR1 as DFQATT and CDR2 as SNEGSKA (reference sequence). V dropped 6 bases and J dropped 12 bases, with 9 bases sitting between them. The CDR3 is 9 residues long. The CDR3 sequence is CSASLGQFF. CDR3 bases: TGCAGTGCGAGCCTCGGGCAGTTCTTC.